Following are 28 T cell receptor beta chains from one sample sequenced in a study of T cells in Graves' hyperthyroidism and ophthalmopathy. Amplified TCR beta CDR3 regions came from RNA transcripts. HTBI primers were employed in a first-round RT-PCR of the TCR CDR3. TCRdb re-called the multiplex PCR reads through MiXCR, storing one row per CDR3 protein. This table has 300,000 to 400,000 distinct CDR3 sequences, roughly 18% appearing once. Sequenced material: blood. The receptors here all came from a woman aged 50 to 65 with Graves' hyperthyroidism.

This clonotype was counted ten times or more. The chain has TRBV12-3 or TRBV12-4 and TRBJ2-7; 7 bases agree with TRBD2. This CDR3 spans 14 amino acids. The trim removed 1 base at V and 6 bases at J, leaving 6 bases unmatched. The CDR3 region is CASSLGLAFSEQYF. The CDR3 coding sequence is TGTGCCAGCAGTTTAGGACTAGCTTTCAGCGAGCAGTACTTC.

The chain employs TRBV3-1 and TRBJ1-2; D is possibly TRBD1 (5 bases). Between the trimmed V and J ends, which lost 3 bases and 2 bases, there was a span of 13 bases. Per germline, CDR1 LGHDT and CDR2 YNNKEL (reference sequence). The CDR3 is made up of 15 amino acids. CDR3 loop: CASSQGGGVNYGYTF. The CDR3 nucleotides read TGTGCCAGCAGCCAGGGAGGAGGGGTGAACTATGGCTACACCTTC.

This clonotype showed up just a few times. In DNA form, the CDR3 reads TGCGCCAGCAGCCGTGACAGGGGGCTGCTCAATGAGCAGTTCTTC. As protein: CASSRDRGLLNEQFF. The chain carries TRBV5-1 and TRBJ2-1; TRBD1 aligns across 10 bases. Germline V lookup: CDR1 SGHRS, CDR2 YFSETQ. Unmatched junction bases numbered 7, after V lost 4 bases and J lost 6 bases. The CDR3 is 15 residues long.

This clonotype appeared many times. The CDR3 sequence is CASSGQVETQYF. CDR3 bases: TGTGCCAGCAGTGGACAGGTTGAGACCCAGTACTTC. V gene TRBV2 combines with J gene TRBJ2-5; TRBD1 is a possible D gene (6 bases). This CDR3 has 12 amino acids. Germline V lookup: CDR1 SNHLY, CDR2 FYNNEI. Trimming removed 4 bases at V and 5 bases at J, with 8 bases between.

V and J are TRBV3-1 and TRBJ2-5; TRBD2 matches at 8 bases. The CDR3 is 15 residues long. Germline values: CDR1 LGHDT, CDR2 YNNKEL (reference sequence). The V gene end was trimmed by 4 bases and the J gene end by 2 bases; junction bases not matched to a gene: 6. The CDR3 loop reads CASSPPAGAQETQYF. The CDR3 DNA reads TGTGCCAGCAGCCCCCCAGCGGGGGCTCAAGAGACCCAGTACTTC.

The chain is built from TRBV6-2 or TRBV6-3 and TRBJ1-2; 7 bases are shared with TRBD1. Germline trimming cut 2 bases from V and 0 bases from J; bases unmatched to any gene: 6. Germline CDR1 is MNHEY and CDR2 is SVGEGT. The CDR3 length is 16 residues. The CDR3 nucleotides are TGTGCCAGCAGTTACCAGGGGGTCGACTCTAACTATGGCTACACCTTC. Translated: CASSYQGVDSNYGYTF.

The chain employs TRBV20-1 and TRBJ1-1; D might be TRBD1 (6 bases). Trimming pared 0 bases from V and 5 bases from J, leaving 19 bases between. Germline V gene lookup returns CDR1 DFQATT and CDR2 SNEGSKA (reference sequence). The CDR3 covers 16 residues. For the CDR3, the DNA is TGCAGTGCTAGAGATAGCAGGGGTTCCCCTGAGACTGAAGCTTTCTTT. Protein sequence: CSARDSRGSPETEAFF.

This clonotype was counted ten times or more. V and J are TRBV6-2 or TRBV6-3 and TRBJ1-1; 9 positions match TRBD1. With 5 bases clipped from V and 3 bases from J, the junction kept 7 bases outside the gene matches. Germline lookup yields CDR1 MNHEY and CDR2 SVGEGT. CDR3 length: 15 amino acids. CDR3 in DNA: TGTGCCAGCAGTACCTACAGGGGGCAGGACACTGAAGCTTTCTTT. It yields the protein CASSTYRGQDTEAFF.

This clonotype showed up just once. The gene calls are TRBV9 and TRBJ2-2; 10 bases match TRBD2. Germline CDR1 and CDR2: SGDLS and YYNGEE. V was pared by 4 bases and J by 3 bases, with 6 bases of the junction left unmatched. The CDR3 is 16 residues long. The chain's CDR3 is CASSITGTSDTGELFF. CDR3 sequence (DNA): TGTGCCAGCAGCATCACCGGGACTAGCGACACCGGGGAGCTGTTTTTT.

Written as DNA, the CDR3 is TGTGCCAGCAGCTTACCAAACAGGGGTTCCGAGCAGTACTTC. This codes for CASSLPNRGSEQYF. The chain employs TRBV11-2 and TRBJ2-7; 7 bases agree with TRBD1. Unmatched junction bases numbered 7, after V lost 2 bases and J lost 6 bases. The germline CDR1 and CDR2 sequences are SGHAT and FQNNGV. The CDR3 loop spans 14 amino acids.

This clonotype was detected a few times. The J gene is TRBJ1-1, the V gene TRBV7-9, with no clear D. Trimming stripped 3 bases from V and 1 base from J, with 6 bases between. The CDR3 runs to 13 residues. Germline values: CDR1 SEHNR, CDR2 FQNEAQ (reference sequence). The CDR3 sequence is CASSFFENTEAFF. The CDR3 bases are TGTGCCAGCAGCTTTTTCGAGAACACTGAAGCTTTCTTT. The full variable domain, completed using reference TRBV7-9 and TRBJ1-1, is DTGVSQNPRHKITKRGQNVTFRCDPISEHNRLYWYRQTLGQGPEFLTYFQNEAQLEKSRLLSDRFSAERPKGSFSTLEIQRTEQGDSAMYLCASSFFENTEAFFGQGTRLTVV.

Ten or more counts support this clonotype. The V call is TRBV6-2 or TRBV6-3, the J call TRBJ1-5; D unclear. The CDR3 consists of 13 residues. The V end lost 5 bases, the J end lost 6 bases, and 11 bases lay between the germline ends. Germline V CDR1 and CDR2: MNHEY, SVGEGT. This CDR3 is CASSPPPGQPQHF. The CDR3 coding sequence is TGTGCCAGCAGTCCCCCCCCCGGTCAGCCCCAGCATTTT.

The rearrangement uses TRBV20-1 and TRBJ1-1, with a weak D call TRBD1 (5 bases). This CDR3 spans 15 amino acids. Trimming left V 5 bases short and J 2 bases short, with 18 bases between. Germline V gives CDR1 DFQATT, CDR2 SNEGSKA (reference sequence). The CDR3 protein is CSAPDSKRSNTEAFF. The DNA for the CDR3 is TGCAGTGCTCCCGACAGCAAACGTTCAAACACTGAAGCTTTCTTT.

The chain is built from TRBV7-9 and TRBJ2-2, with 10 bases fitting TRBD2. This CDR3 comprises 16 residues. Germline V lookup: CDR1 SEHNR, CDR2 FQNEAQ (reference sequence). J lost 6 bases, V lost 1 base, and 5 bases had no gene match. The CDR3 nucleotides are TGTGCCAGCAGCTTAGTGTCTAGCGGGAGTTCCGGGGAGCTGTTTTTT. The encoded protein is CASSLVSSGSSGELFF.

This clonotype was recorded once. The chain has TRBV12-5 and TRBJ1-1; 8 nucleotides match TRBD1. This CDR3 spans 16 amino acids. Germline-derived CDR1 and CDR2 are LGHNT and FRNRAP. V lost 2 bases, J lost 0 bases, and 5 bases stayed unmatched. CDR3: CASGLTTTGVNTEAFF. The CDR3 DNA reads TGTGCTAGTGGTTTGACCACGACAGGGGTGAACACTGAAGCTTTCTTT. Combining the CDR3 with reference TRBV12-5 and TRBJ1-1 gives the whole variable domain DARVTQTPRHKVTEMGQEVTMRCQPILGHNTVFWYRQTMMQGLELLAYFRNRAPLDDSGMPKDRFSAEMPDATLATLKIQPSEPRDSAVYFCASGLTTTGVNTEAFFGQGTRLTVV.

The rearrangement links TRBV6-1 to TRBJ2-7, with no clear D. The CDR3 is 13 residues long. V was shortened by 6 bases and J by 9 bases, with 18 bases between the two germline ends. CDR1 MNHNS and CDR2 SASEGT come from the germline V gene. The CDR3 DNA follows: TGTGCCAGCAGCCCATCGACCCGGAGTTCGCAGTACGTC. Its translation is CASSPSTRSSQYV.

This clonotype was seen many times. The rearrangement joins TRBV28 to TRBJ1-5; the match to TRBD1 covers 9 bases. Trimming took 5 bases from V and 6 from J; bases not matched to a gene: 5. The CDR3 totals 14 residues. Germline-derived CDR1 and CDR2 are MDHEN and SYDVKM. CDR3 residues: CASSLQGAGQPQHF. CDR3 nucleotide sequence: TGTGCCAGCAGTCTACAGGGGGCGGGTCAGCCCCAGCATTTT.

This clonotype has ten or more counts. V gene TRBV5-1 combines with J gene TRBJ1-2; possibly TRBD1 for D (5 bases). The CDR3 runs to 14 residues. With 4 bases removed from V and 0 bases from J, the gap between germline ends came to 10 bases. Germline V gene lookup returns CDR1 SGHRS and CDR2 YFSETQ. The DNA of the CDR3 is TGCGCCAGCAGCGTTTCGACAGCTAACTATGGCTACACCTTC. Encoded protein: CASSVSTANYGYTF.

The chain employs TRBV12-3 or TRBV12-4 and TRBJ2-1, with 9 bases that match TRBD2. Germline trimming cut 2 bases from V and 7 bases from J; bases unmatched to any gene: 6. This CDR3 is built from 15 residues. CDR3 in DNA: TGTGCCAGCAGTTTACGGGAGCGGGGGGTGAATGAGCAGTTCTTC. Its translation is CASSLRERGVNEQFF.

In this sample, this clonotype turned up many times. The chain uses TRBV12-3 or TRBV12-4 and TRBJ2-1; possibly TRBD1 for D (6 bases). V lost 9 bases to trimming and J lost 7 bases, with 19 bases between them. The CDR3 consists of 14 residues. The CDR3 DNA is TGTGCCAGTCACCCTCCATTTAGGGGGAATGAGCAGTTCTTC. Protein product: CASHPPFRGNEQFF.

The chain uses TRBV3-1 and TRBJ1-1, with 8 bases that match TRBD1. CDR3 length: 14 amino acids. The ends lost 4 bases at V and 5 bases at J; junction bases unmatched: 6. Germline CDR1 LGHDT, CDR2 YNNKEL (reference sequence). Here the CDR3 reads CASSPDRGETEAFF. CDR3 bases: TGTGCCAGCAGCCCAGACAGGGGAGAAACTGAAGCTTTCTTT. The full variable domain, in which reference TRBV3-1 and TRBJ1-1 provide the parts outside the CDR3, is DTAVSQTPKYLVTQMGNDKSIKCEQNLGHDTMYWYKQDSKKFLKIMFSYNNKELIINETVPNRFSPKSPDKAHLNLHINSLELGDSAVYFCASSPDRGETEAFFGQGTRLTVV.

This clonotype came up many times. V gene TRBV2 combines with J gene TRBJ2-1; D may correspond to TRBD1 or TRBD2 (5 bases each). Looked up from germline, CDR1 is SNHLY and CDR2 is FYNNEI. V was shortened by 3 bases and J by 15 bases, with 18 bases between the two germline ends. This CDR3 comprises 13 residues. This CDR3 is CASSDLGQGVGFF. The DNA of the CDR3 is TGTGCCAGCAGTGACCTAGGCCAGGGAGTTGGGTTCTTC. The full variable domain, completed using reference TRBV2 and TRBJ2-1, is EPEVTQTPSHQVTQMGQEVILRCVPISNHLYFYWYRQILGQKVEFLVSFYNNEISEKSEIFDDQFSVERPDGSNFTLKIRSTKLEDSAMYFCASSDLGQGVGFFGPGTRLTVL.

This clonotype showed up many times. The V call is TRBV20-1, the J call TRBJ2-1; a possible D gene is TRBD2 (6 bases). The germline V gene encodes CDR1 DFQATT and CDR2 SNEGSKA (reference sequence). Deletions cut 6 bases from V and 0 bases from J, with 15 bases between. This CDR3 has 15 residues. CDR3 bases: TGCAGTGCCGCCCCGGGCGGGGTCTCCTACAATGAGCAGTTCTTC. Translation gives CSAAPGGVSYNEQFF.

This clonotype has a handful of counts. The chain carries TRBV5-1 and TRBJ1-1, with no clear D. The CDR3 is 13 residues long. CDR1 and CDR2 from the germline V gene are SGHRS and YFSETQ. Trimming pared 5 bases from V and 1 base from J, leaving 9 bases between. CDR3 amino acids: CASRSGRNTEAFF. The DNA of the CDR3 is TGCGCCAGCAGGAGTGGTAGGAACACTGAAGCTTTCTTT.

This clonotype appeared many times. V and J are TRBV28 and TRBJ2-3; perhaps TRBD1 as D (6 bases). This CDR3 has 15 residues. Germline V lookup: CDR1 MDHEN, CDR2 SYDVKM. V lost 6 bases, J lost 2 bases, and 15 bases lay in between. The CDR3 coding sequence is TGTGCCAGCAGCTTCACAGGGAGAACCACAGATACGCAGTATTTT. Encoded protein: CASSFTGRTTDTQYF.

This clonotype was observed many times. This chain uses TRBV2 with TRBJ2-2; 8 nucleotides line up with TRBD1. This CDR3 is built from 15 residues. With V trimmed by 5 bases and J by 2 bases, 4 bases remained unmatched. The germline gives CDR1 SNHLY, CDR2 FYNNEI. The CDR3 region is CASSWDRINTGELFF. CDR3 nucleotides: TGTGCCAGCAGTTGGGACAGGATAAACACCGGGGAGCTGTTTTTT.

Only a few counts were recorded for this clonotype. The CDR3 loop is CSGRDYQETQYF. The CDR3 DNA reads TGCAGTGGCCGGGACTATCAAGAGACCCAGTACTTC. The chain couples TRBV20-1 to TRBJ2-5; 7 bases map to TRBD2. With 7 bases clipped from V and 2 bases from J, the junction kept 4 bases outside the gene matches. Germline V gene sequence: CDR1 DFQATT, CDR2 SNEGSKA (reference sequence). The CDR3 totals 12 residues.

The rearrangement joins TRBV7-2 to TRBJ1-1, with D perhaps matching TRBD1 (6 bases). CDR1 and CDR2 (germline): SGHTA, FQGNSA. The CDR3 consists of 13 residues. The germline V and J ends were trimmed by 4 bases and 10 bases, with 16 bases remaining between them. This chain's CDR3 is CASSSYRAGLAFF. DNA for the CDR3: TGTGCCAGCAGCTCTTACAGGGCCGGTTTAGCTTTCTTT.